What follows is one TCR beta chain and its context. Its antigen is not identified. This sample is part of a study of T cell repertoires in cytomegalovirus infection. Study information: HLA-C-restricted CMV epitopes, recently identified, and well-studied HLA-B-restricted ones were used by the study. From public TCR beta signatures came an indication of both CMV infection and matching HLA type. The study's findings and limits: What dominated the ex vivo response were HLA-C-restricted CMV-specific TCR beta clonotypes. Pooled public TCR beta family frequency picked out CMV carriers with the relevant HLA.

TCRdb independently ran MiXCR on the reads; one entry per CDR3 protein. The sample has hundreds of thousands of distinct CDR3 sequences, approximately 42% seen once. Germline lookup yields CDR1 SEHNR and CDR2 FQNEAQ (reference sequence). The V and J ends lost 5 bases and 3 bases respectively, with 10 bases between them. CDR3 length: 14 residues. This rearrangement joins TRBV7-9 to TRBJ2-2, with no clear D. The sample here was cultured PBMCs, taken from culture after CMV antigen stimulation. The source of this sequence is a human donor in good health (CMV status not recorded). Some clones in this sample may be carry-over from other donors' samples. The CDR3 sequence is CASSIRVDTGELFF. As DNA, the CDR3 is TGTGCCAGCAGCATCCGGGTGGACACCGGGGAGCTGTTTTTT.